A selection of T cell receptor beta chains follows, all from one sample in a study of blood T cell repertoires in COVID-19. Generated by immunoSEQ multiplex PCR, the TCRdb table keeps only in-frame clones and is missing some. The data show under 200,000 clones, approximately 90% seen once. The specimen was peripheral blood. These receptors all stem from a man between 45 and 60 years old with acute or convalescent COVID-19. CDR3s include the opening cysteine and the closing phenylalanine or tryptophan. The D gene is left open where the match is weak. Rows may omit the clone size; those that give it use once, few, many or a size class.

>TRBJ2-1|NA|TRBD2|TRBV5-1
CASSLGSGKYNEQFF
TGCGCCAGCAGCTTGGGTAGCGGGAAATACAATGAGCAGTTCTTC
>TRBJ1-1|NA|NA|TRBV5-1
CASSETGFAEAFF
TGCGCCAGCAGCGAAACAGGGTTCGCTGAAGCTTTCTTT
>TRBJ1-1|NA|NA|TRBV7-9
CASPAGAGSGTEAFF
TGTGCCAGCCCAGCTGGGGCGGGGTCGGGGACTGAAGCTTTCTTT
>TRBJ1-6|NA|NA|TRBV2
CASSVALNSPLHF
TGTGCCAGCAGTGTAGCACTAAATTCACCCCTCCACTTT
>TRBJ2-3|NA|NA|TRBV7-2
CASSRGLAADTQYF
TGTGCCAGCAGTCGAGGGTTAGCAGCAGATACGCAGTATTTT
>TRBJ2-3|once|NA|TRBV10-3
CAISPLEAGEGADTQYF
TGTGCCATCAGCCCCCTGGAGGCAGGGGAAGGGGCAGATACGCAGTATTTT
>TRBJ2-7|NA|TRBD1|TRBV5-4
CASSLWTGNHEQYF
TGTGCCAGCAGCTTGTGGACAGGGAACCACGAGCAGTACTTC
>TRBJ2-3|NA|TRBD2|TRBV19
CASSAPGLAVDTQYF
TGTGCCAGTAGCGCCCCGGGACTAGCCGTAGATACGCAGTATTTT
>TRBJ1-4|NA|TRBD1|TRBV2
CASSEALTGERKLFF
TGTGCCAGCAGTGAAGCGCTTACAGGGGAGCGGAAACTGTTTTTT
>TRBJ2-3|once|NA|TRBV3-1/TRBV3-2
CASSHCTSTDTQYF
TGTGCCAGCAGCCATTGTACTAGCACAGATACGCAGTATTTT
>TRBJ1-2|NA|NA|TRBV29-1
CSVAQGTLSGYTF
TGCAGCGTGGCGCAGGGGACGCTCTCTGGCTACACCTTC
>TRBJ2-5|NA|NA|TRBV28
CASTTRGRETQYF
TGTGCCAGCACCACCCGGGGGAGAGAGACCCAGTACTTC
>TRBJ2-3|NA|TRBD2|TRBV27
CASSNYTPPRVAGGLGGTDTQYF
TGTGCCAGCAGTAACTATACCCCCCCCAGGGTAGCGGGGGGGTTGGGAGGCACAGATACGCAGTATTTT
>TRBJ1-2|once|NA|TRBV2
CASNGQLGYGYTF
TGTGCCAGCAATGGGCAATTGGGCTATGGCTACACCTTC
>TRBJ1-6|few|NA|TRBV5-1
CASSLGQHHYNSPLHF
TGCGCCAGCAGCTTGGGACAGCACCACTATAATTCACCCCTCCACTTT
>TRBJ2-7|few|NA|TRBV10-1
CASSESGGHLEQYF
TGCGCCAGCAGTGAGTCTGGGGGACACCTCGAGCAGTACTTC
>TRBJ2-5|NA|NA|TRBV7-9
CASSLIQGGETQYF
TGTGCCAGCAGCTTAATTCAGGGGGGAGAGACCCAGTACTTC
>TRBJ1-2|NA|TRBD1|TRBV27
CASSDKGRGLSGRYGYTF
TGTGCCAGCAGCGACAAGGGCAGGGGGCTCTCGGGTCGTTATGGCTACACCTTC
>TRBJ1-3|NA|TRBD1|TRBV6-5
CASRPDRGPGNTIYF
TGTGCCAGCAGACCCGACAGGGGGCCTGGAAACACCATATATTTT
>TRBJ1-1|NA|NA|TRBV6-5
CASSYSNQGRTEAFF
TGTGCCAGCAGTTACTCGAATCAGGGGCGCACTGAAGCTTTCTTT
>TRBJ2-5|NA|TRBD2|TRBV2
CASTPEIVTGGWETQYF
TGTGCCAGCACACCAGAGATAGTGACGGGAGGATGGGAGACCCAGTACTTC
>TRBJ2-1|NA|NA|TRBV15
CATSRDPGSYNEQFF
TGTGCCACCAGCAGAGATCCGGGGTCCTACAATGAGCAGTTCTTC
>TRBJ2-7|NA|NA|TRBV5-1
CASSQGVGRGAYEQYF
TGCGCCAGCAGCCAGGGTGTTGGGAGGGGGGCCTACGAGCAGTACTTC
>TRBJ2-2|NA|NA|TRBV7-7
CASNRVREPGTGELFF
TGTGCCAGCAATAGAGTTCGGGAGCCCGGCACCGGGGAGCTGTTTTTT
>TRBJ2-5|NA|NA|TRBV6-5
CASRRLQGFQYF
TGTGCCAGCAGGCGTCTACAGGGTTTCCAGTACTTC
>TRBJ2-2|NA|NA|TRBV29-1
CSVLERVANTGELFF
TGCAGCGTTCTCGAGCGGGTTGCGAACACCGGGGAGCTGTTTTTT
>TRBJ1-1|NA|NA|TRBV7-3
CASSLNAGANTEAFF
TGTGCCAGCAGCTTAAATGCGGGCGCGAACACTGAAGCTTTCTTT
>TRBJ2-7|NA|NA|TRBV2
CASNRDYEQYF
TGTGCCAGCAACCGGGACTACGAGCAGTACTTC
>TRBJ2-2|NA|NA|TRBV19
CASSIHISTGELFF
TGTGCCAGTAGTATACACATTTCCACCGGGGAGCTGTTTTTT
>TRBJ2-2|NA|TRBD2|TRBV11-2
CASSSLGGGTGELFF
TGTGCCAGCAGCTCCCTCGGGGGGGGCACCGGGGAGCTGTTTTTT
>TRBJ2-1|NA|NA|TRBV12-2
CASRLISRGDFCEQFF
TGTGCAAGTCGCTTAATTTCCAGGGGGGATTTTTGTGAGCAGTTCTTC
>TRBJ1-2|NA|NA|TRBV18
CASSLRSGANYGYTF
TGTGCCAGCTCACTACGTAGTGGGGCGAACTATGGCTACACCTTC
>TRBJ2-7|NA|TRBD2|TRBV7-8
CASSPGGYEQYF
TGTGCCAGCAGCCCGGGGGGGTACGAGCAGTACTTC
>TRBJ1-4|NA|NA|TRBV18
CASSLKAGEKLFF
TGTGCCAGCTCCCTAAAGGCGGGTGAAAAACTGTTTTTT
>TRBJ2-2|NA|NA|TRBV7-2
CASSLTRTNTGELFF
TGTGCCAGCAGCTTAACCCGAACAAACACCGGGGAGCTGTTTTTT
>TRBJ2-1|NA|TRBD1|TRBV7-9
CASSLGAKGTGNVNEQFF
TGTGCCAGCAGCTTAGGAGCCAAGGGGACAGGGAACGTGAATGAGCAGTTCTTC
>TRBJ1-2|once|NA|TRBV7-2
CASRRGRENYGYTF
TGTGCCAGCAGACGGGGGAGGGAGAACTATGGCTACACCTTC
>TRBJ1-2|NA|TRBD1|TRBV28
CASSPGGAGYGYTF
TGTGCCAGCAGTCCAGGGGGCGCGGGCTATGGCTACACCTTC
>TRBJ1-6|NA|NA|TRBV5-1
CASSLNGGVNSPLHF
TGCGCCAGCAGCTTGAATGGGGGCGTTAATTCACCCCTCCACTTT
>TRBJ2-1|NA|TRBD1|TRBV5-4
CASSAAETGNNEQFF
TGTGCCAGCAGCGCCGCCGAGACAGGGAACAATGAGCAGTTCTTC
>TRBJ2-3|NA|NA|TRBV7-3
CASSLSHRKQLSTDTQYF
TGTGCCAGCAGCTTATCCCATAGGAAACAGCTAAGCACAGATACGCAGTATTTT
>TRBJ2-7|NA|TRBD2|TRBV5-5
CASSSWTSSPEQYF
TGTGCCAGCAGCTCTTGGACTAGCTCCCCCGAGCAGTACTTC
>TRBJ1-5|once|TRBD1|TRBV7-6
CASSLGSTGAYQPQHF
TGTGCCAGCAGCTTAGGGTCGACAGGGGCTTATCAGCCCCAGCATTTT
>TRBJ1-1|NA|NA|TRBV27
CASSLSYGLEAFF
TGTGCCAGCAGTTTATCGTACGGACTTGAAGCTTTCTTT
>TRBJ2-1|once|TRBD1|TRBV11-2
CASSLVFGGQGYNEQFF
TGTGCCAGCAGCTTAGTGTTCGGGGGACAGGGGTACAATGAGCAGTTCTTC
>TRBJ1-2|NA|NA|TRBV6-2/TRBV6-3
CASSQGPGYTF
TGTGCCAGCAGTCAGGGGCCTGGCTACACCTTC
>TRBJ1-2|once|TRBD1|TRBV5-4
CASSTPGTAVNYGYTF
TGTGCCAGCAGCACCCCTGGGACAGCAGTGAACTATGGCTACACCTTC
>TRBJ1-3|NA|TRBD1|TRBV2
CASSDAGGGNTIYF
TGTGCCAGCAGTGATGCAGGGGGTGGAAACACCATATATTTT
>TRBJ1-3|NA|TRBD1|TRBV27
CASSTTGSSGNTIYF
TGTGCCAGCAGTACGACAGGGAGCTCTGGAAACACCATATATTTT